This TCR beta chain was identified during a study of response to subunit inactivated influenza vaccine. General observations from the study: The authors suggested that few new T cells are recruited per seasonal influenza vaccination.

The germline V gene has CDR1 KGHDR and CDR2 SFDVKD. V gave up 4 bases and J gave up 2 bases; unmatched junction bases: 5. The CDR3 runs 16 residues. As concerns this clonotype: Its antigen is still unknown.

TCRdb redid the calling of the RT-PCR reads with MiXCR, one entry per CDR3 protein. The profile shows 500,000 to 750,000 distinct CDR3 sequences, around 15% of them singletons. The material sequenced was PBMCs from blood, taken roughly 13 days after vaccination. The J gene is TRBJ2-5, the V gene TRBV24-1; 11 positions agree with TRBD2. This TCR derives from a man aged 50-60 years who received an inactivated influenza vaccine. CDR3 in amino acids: CATSDVGLAEQETQYF. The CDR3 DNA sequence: TGTGCCACCAGTGACGTGGGACTAGCGGAACAAGAGACCCAGTACTTC.